This TCR beta chain was obtained from a study of cytomegalovirus exposure and HLA in healthy donors. The CDR3 extends over 16 amino acids. After removal of 5 bases from V and 6 bases from J, the junction contained 10 bases not matched to a gene. Germline assignment: CDR1 SGHNT and CDR2 YENEEA. Clones were sequenced by immunoSEQ multiplex PCR, and TCRdb holds only the in-frame ones, with some missing. The data hold roughly 60,000 clones, with roughly 94% observed a single time. Findings and limits, study-wide: Most sequenced TCRs were rare (though some public TCRs occurred in many donors). 164 TCR beta chains were listed as cytomegalovirus-associated.

Worth noting for this clone: Antigen specificity is unknown.

The V call is TRBV11-3, the J call TRBJ2-2; 9 positions match TRBD1. This sequence was found in a man younger than 35 in good health and CMV-seronegative. Sequencing used PBMCs. As DNA, the CDR3 is TGTGCCAGCAGCGTAACAGGGGGCGCGGGCTCCGGGGAGCTGTTTTTT. This gives the protein CASSVTGGAGSGELFF.